The source of this TCR beta chain is a study of T cell clusters in autoimmune cytopenias (dated 2019 in TCRdb). Regarding the study in general: Of the 43 healthy donor controls, approximately 22 were female, and the group had a mean age of 56 years and a median age of around 60 years. Per sample, TRB sequencing gave a median depth of about 52,000 reads and a median of roughly 2,500 distinct TRB clonotypes. Peripheral blood TRB and IGH repertoires were sequenced in autoimmune cytopenia patients at active disease and during treatment follow-up, alongside healthy, CLL and autoimmune hepatitis controls. The goal of the study was to find out whether patients with autoimmune cytopenia have a disease-specific immune repertoire signature that could be used as a blood-based biomarker. For primary cytopenia, the controls were 25 age-matched healthy donors, and for secondary cytopenia, the controls were 13 to 15 age-matched CLL patients. Autoimmune hepatitis repertoires were compared against under 25 age- and sex-matched healthy donors. Summary of the overall study and its limitations: Healthy donors showed about 3-fold more exclusive TRB clusters than active autoimmune hepatitis patients, consistent with an autoimmunity-wide signature. GLIPH results suggested that primary autoimmune cytopenia patients were missing physiological T cell clusters, with approximately 52 clusters found only in healthy donors compared with roughly 15 found only in patients. TRB repertoire shifts, with less even repertoires in secondary cytopenia and CLL, mostly reflected lymphoma bias rather than autoimmunity. The T cell clusters were only ever defined in silico, so experimental validation of their functional role was still needed. In the comparison of secondary cytopenia with CLL, no cluster-lack signature showed up, apparently because the dominant lymphoma-associated repertoire masked the signature.

From cysteine to phenylalanine, the CDR3 is 14 amino acids long. The nucleotide record is missing. The germline V gene specifies KGHSH as CDR1 and LQKENI as CDR2. Points on this clonotype: No antigen is known for it.

Multiplex PCR with a touch-down protocol amplified TRB rearrangements, with the TRB-A and TRB-B primer pools combined in a single tube. Two consecutive PCR reactions with Phusion HS II polymerase added Illumina adapters and sample indices to the amplicons. Amplicons were gel-purified with the NucleoSpin Gel and PCR Clean-up kit, then quantified by Qubit and quality-checked on an Agilent 2100 Bioanalyzer. Sequencing of the libraries was done on an Illumina MiSeq with 600-cycle, single-indexed, paired-end runs. In the paper's pipeline: MiXCR version 2.1.12 with the default MiXCR reference library was used to align and assemble TRB reads. Each unique CDR3 nucleotide sequence defined a clone, and only productive sequences with at least two reads were analysed. Repertoire diversity was assessed by alpha-parameterized diversity profiles (alpha 0 to 5), including Shannon (alpha 1) and Simpson (alpha 2) indices, computed with an R script. Combinatorial TRB VJ usage was calculated with the tcR package and was compared between cohorts by principal component analysis performed with ade4. Using GLIPH, TCRbeta CDR3s were clustered on pairs of cohorts matched for age and read depth, and a Wilcoxon test was used to compare cluster frequencies. TCRdb reprocessed the reads, reporting each CDR3 protein sequence once and no DNA. TCRdb assigned the V and J calls; the authors' analysis was not used. The table for this sample shows about 4,100 distinct CDR3 sequences. About 15% of the sample belongs to the ten largest clones.

Per sample, approximately 230 ng of peripheral blood genomic DNA, approximately 37,500 genome equivalents, was used for TRB amplification. The same sample was also studied in work on T cell repertoires in aging, cancer and after chemotherapy. The second study, in turn, reports: Donors spanned six age groups from 30 or younger to 70 or older, with at least three individuals per group. Healthy donor control TCR repertoires were recorded over several months to years and showed clear clonal overlap across re-sampling. The complete dataset included around 9 million TCR reads. Compared with age-matched healthy donors, untreated patients with hematological or solid cancers had significantly lower TCR diversity and higher clonality in blood. In healthy donors, the drop in TCR diversity with age came mainly from a loss of richness, whereas in cancer patients a loss of evenness also played a part. An increase in median generation probability over the chemotherapy interval was observed in both cancer cohorts, suggesting that the repertoire was reconstituted through rebound thymic output. According to the authors, the repertoire data do not allow conclusions to be drawn about immunological memory after chemotherapy. To look at immunoaging and at how T cells reconstitute after chemotherapy, the study profiled TCR beta repertoires in peripheral blood from both healthy donors and cancer patients. A cohort of 220 or so cancer patients (about 93 with hematological and approximately 120 with solid cancers) was assembled, and under 100 healthy donors were included as a reference group. MiXCR versions 2.12 and 3.0.5 were used to process TRB sequences. The repertoire metrics were Shannon diversity, evenness, clonality (defined as one minus evenness), and alpha-parameterized diversity profiles covering alpha 0 to 5. The IGoR algorithm was used to calculate generation probabilities of clones in the paired pre- and post-chemotherapy samples.

Sequencing used peripheral blood. The chain is made from TRBV18 and TRBJ2-1; there is no DNA to check the TCRdb D call of TRBD1. The receptor comes from a human donor in good health. The CDR3 is CASSVNRDYNEQFF.